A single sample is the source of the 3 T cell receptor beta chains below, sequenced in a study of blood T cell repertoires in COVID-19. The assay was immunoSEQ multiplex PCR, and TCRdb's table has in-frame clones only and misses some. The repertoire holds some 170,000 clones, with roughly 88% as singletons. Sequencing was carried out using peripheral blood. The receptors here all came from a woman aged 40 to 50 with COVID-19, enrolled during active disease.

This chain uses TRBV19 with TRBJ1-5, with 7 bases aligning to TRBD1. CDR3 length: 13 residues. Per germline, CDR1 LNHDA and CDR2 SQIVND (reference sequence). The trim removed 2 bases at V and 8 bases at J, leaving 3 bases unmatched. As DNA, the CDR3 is TGTGCCAGTAGTATAAACAGGGGTGAGCCCCAGCATTTT. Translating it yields CASSINRGEPQHF. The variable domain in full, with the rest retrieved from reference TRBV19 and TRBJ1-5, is DGGITQSPKYLFRKEGQNVTLSCEQNLNHDAMYWYRQDPGQGLRLIYYSQIVNDFQKGDIAEGYSVSREKKESFPLTVTSAQKNPTAFYLCASSINRGEPQHFGDGTRLSIL.

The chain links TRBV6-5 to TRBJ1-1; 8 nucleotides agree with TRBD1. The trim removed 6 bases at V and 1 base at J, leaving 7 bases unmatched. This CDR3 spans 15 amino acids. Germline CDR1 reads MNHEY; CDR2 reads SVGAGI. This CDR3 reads CASRKLGQENTEAFF. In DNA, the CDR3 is TGTGCCAGCAGGAAACTGGGACAGGAGAACACTGAAGCTTTCTTT.

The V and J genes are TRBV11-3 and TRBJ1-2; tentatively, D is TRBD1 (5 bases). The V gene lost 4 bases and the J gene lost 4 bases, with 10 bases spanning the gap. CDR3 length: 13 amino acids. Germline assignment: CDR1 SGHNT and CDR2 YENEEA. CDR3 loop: CASSSRGSYGYTF. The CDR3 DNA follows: TGTGCCAGCAGCTCAAGGGGAAGCTATGGCTACACCTTC.